A single T cell receptor (beta chain) is shown here with its context. Its antigen is not known. This record belongs to a study of T-cell memory formation after mild COVID-19. MiXCR, run by TCRdb on the 5' RACE reads, gives a single entry per CDR3 protein. The sample contains over 350,000 distinct CDR3 sequences, 20% to 25% of which appear only once. Notes on the study in general: Cross-reactive memory seemingly joined, as some responding clones were found in pre-infection memory. Nothing confirmed that second-wave clones peaking on day 37 were specific for SARS-CoV-2.

The CDR3 totals 14 residues. Germline CDR1 SGHNT, CDR2 YYREEE (reference sequence). V lost 1 base and J 10 bases, leaving 15 bases between the germline ends. The V gene is TRBV5-4, the J gene TRBJ2-1, with D possibly called TRBD1 or TRBD2 (5 bases each). The TCR was taken from an adult woman who had mild COVID-19 (a few samples of this study predate the infection). Cell type and time point are not known. Input material: PBMCs or a T cell subset sorted from them (not recorded which). CDR3 DNA: TGTGCCAGCAGCTTGTTGGGGGTGGAGAGGGAGCAGTTCTTC. Protein sequence: CASSLLGVEREQFF.